Included here is one T cell receptor (beta chain) sequence, with context. Its antigen is still unknown. The junction shows a germline mismatch at one end, possibly a read error. This CDR3 comprises 15 residues. From germline, CDR1 is SGHNT and CDR2 YYREEE (reference sequence). RNA was extracted from bulk tissue without any cell sorting. The normal lung tissue was taken more than 3 cm from the tumor edge. The data originate from a study of tumor and adjacent non-tumor tissue in lung cancer. General study findings and limits: In normal lung, the top 100 clones were significantly more dominant than in tumor.

A modified ARM-PCR protocol with three rounds of nested PCR amplified TCRbeta. From the multiplex PCR reads, TCRdb called clonotypes with MiXCR, one entry per CDR3 protein. The data contain 110,000 or so distinct CDR3 sequences, 50% to 70% of them singletons. Sequenced sample: distant non-tumor lung tissue. This clonotype originated in a man aged 55 to 70 with non-small cell lung cancer. J is TRBJ2-2 and V is TRBV5-4, with D possibly matching TRBD2 (5 bases). The CDR3 nucleotides read TGTGCCAACAGCTTGATCGGGGTAAACGCCGGGGAGCTGTTTTTT. Amino acids: CANSLIGVNAGELFF. The variable domain in full, completed from reference TRBV5-4 and TRBJ2-2, reads ETGVTQSPTHLIKTRGQQVTLRCSSQSGHNTVSWYQQALGQGPQFIFQYYREEENGRGNFPPRFSGLQFPNYSSELNVNALELDDSALYLCANSLIGVNAGELFFGEGSRLTVL.